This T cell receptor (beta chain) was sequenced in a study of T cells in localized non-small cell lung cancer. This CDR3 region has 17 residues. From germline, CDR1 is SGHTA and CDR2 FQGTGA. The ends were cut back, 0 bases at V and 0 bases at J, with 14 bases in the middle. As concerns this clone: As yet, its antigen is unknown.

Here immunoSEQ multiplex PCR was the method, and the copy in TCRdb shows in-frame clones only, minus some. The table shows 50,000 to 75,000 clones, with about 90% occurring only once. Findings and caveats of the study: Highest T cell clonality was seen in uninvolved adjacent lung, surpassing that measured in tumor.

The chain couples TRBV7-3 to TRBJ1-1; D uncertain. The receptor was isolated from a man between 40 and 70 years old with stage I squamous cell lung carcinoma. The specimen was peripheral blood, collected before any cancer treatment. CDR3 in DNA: TGTGCCAGCAGCTTAACAGGAGGCAAAGGCATGAACACTGAAGCTTTCTTT. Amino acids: CASSLTGGKGMNTEAFF.